This T cell receptor (beta chain) emerged from a study of cytomegalovirus exposure and HLA in healthy donors. Findings of the study overall: Immune exposure was documented only through CMV serostatus. Altogether, 150 to 200 TCR beta chains were recorded as cytomegalovirus-associated. After further analysis at a later stage, 16,951 TCR beta sequences were associated with HLA alleles at 0.05 false discovery rate.

On this clone: Its antigen is still unknown.

Healthy bone marrow donors formed the donor group. The CDR3 loop spans 14 amino acids. V shed 2 bases and J 5 bases; nucleotides not matched to a gene: 6. The germline gives CDR1 ENHRY, CDR2 SYGVKD. PCR involved 60 Vbeta and 13 Jbeta primers. Data came from immunoSEQ multiplex PCR; TCRdb stores just in-frame clones and leaves some out. The repertoire holds 90,000 to 110,000 clones, with around 85% as singletons. This sequence originates from a man aged 25-45 years in good health and CMV-seropositive. What was sequenced was PBMCs. The V call is TRBV10-3, the J call TRBJ2-7, with 7 bases fitting TRBD1. Written as DNA, the CDR3 is TGTGCCATCAGTGAGCCTTCGGACAGGAACGAGCAGTACTTC. It codes for CAISEPSDRNEQYF.